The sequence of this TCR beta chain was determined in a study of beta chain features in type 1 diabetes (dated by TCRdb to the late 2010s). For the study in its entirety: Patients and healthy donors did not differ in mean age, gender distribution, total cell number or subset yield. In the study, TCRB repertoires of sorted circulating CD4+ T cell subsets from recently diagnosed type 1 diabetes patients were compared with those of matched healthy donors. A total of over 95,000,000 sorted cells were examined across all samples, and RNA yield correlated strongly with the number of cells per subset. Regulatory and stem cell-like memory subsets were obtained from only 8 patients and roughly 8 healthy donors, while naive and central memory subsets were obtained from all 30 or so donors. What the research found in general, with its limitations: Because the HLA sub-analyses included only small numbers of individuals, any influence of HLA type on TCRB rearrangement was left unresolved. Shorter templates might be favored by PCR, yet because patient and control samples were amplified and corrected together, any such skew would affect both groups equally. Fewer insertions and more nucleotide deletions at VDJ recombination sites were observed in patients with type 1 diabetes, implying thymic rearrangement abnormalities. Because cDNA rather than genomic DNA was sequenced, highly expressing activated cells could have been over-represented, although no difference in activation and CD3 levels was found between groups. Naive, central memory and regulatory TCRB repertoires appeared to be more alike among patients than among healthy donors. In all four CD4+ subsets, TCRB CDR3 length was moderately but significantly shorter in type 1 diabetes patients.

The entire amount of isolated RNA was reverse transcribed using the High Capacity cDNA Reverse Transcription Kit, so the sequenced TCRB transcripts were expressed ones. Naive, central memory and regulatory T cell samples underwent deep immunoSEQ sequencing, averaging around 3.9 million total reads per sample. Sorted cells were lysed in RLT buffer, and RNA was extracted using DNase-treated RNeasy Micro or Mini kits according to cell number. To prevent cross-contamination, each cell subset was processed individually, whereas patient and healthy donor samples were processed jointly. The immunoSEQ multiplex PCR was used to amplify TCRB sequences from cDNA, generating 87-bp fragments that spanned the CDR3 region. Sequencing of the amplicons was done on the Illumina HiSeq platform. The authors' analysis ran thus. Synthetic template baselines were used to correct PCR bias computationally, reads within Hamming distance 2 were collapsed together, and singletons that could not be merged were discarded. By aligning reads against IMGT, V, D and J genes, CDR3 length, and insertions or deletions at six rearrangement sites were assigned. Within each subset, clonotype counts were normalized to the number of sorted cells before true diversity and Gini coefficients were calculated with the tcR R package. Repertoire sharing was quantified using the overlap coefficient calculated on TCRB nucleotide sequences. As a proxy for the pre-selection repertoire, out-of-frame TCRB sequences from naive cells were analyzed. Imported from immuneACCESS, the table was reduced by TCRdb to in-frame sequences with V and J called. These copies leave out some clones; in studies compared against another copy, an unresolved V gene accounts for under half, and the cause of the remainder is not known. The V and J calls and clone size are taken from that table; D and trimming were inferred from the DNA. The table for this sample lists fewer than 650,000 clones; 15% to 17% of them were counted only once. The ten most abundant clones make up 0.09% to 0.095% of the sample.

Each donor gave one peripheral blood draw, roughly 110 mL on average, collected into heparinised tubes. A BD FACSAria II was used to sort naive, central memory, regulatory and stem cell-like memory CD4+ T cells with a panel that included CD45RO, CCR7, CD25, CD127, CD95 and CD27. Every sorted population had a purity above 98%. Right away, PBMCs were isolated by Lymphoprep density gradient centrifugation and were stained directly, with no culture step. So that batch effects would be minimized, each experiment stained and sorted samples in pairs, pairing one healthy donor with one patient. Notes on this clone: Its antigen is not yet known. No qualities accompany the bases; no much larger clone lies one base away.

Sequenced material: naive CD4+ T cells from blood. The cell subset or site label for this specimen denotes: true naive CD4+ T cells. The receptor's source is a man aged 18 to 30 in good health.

The DNA is as follows: TGTGCCAGCAGTCCAGGACCCTCCCCGGGGGCCCTCCACTTT. The encoded protein is CASSPGPSPGALHF. The V and J genes are TRBV28 and TRBJ1-6; a weak D assignment points to TRBD1 (5 bases agree). Per the germline V gene, MDHEN is the CDR1 and SYDVKM is the CDR2. The CDR3, cysteine through phenylalanine, is 14 amino acids long. Here the CDR3 DNA is all that survives: 42 bases in frame from base 1. V was cut back by 5 bases and J by 14 bases, leaving a gap of 19 bases between them. Joined to the reference TRBV28 and TRBJ1-6 proteins, this CDR3 gives the full variable domain: DVKVTQSSRYLVKRTGEKVFLECVQDMDHENMFWYRQDPGLGLRLIYFSYDVKMKEKGDIPEGYSVSREKKERFSLILESASTNQTSMYLCASSPGPSPGALHFGNGTRLTVT.